The 5 T cell receptor beta chains below all came from one sample that was sequenced in a study of CD8 T cells in Susac syndrome. Random hexamers were used to reverse transcribe an amount of about 0.45 to 1 ug RNA. TCRdb passed the immunoSEQ multiplex PCR reads through MiXCR, listing each CDR3 protein once. The sample lists some 120,000 distinct CDR3 sequences, about 95% occurring once. Sequencing was performed on CD8+ T cells from PBMCs. Receptors were obtained from a human donor with Susac syndrome.

The chain joins TRBV7-9 to TRBJ1-2; D gene uncertain. The V end was cut by 1 base, the J end by 4 bases, with 7 bases between. The length of the CDR3 is 13 residues. From germline, CDR1 is SEHNR and CDR2 FQNEAQ (reference sequence). The CDR3 reads CASSLEASYGYTF. In DNA form, the CDR3 reads TGTGCCAGCAGCTTAGAAGCCTCCTATGGCTACACCTTC. Filled out from reference TRBV7-9 and TRBJ1-2, the complete variable domain reads DTGVSQNPRHKITKRGQNVTFRCDPISEHNRLYWYRQTLGQGPEFLTYFQNEAQLEKSRLLSDRFSAERPKGSFSTLEIQRTEQGDSAMYLCASSLEASYGYTFGSGTRLTVV.

This chain connects TRBV13 to TRBJ1-4; the match to TRBD1 covers 11 bases. The V gene end was trimmed by 4 bases and the J gene end by 5 bases; junction bases not matched to a gene: 3. The CDR3 contains 15 residues. Germline V gene sequence: CDR1 PRHDT, CDR2 FYEKMQ (reference sequence). The CDR3 nucleotides read TGTGCCAGCAGCTCGTGGGACAGGGGGAATGAAAAACTGTTTTTT. This gives the protein CASSSWDRGNEKLFF.

The V gene is TRBV4-3, the J gene TRBJ1-1; D is ambiguous. CDR1 and CDR2 (germline): LGHNA, YSLEER. Trimming took 1 base from V and 0 from J, leaving 18 bases between them. The CDR3 loop spans 18 amino acids. The CDR3 spells CASSQGSLGRSMNTEAFF. DNA for the CDR3: TGCGCCAGCAGCCAAGGGAGCCTTGGGCGGTCAATGAACACTGAAGCTTTCTTT.

The chain joins TRBV6-6 to TRBJ2-5, with 7 bases identical to TRBD2. After removal of 8 bases from V and 1 base from J, the junction contained 4 bases not matched to a gene. The length of the CDR3 is 13 residues. Germline CDR1 reads MNHNY; CDR2 reads SVGAGI (reference sequence). CDR3 in amino acids: CASVGRAQETQYF. The CDR3 DNA sequence: TGTGCCAGCGTAGGGAGGGCCCAAGAGACCCAGTACTTC.

V is TRBV6-6 and J is TRBJ2-7; TRBD2 agrees at 8 bases. The J segment lost 2 bases and the V segment lost 5 bases, leaving 11 bases of the junction unmatched. The germline CDR1 and CDR2 sequences are MNHNY and SVGAGI (reference sequence). The CDR3 covers 16 residues. The CDR3 protein is CASSRTSRPLAYEQYF. The CDR3 DNA is TGTGCCAGCAGTCGGACTAGCAGACCATTGGCCTACGAGCAGTACTTC.